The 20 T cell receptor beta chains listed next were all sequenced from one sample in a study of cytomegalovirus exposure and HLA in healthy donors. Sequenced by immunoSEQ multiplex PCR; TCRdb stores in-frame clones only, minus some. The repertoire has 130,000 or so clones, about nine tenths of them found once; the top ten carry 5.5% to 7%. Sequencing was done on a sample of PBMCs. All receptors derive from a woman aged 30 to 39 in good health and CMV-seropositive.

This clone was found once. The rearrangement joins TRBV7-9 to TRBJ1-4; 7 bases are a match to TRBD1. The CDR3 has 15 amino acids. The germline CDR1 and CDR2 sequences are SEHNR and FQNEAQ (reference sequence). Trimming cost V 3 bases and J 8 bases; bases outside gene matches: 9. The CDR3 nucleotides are TGTGCCAGCAGCTTGAAGACAGGGTGGAAGGAAAAACTGTTTTTT. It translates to CASSLKTGWKEKLFF.

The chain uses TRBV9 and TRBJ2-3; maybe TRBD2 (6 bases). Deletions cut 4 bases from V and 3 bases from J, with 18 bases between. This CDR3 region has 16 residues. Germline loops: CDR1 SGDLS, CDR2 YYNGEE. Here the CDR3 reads CASSTRRGSRTDTQYF. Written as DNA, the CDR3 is TGTGCCAGCAGCACCCGGAGGGGCAGCAGGACAGATACGCAGTATTTT.

CDR3 protein: CASSSITGGTGELFF. DNA for the CDR3: TGTGCCAGCAGCTCTATTACAGGGGGCACCGGGGAGCTGTTTTTT. J is TRBJ2-2 and V is TRBV13, with 8 bases fitting TRBD1. The CDR3 consists of 15 residues. Germline CDR1 and CDR2: PRHDT and FYEKMQ (reference sequence). The J segment lost 4 bases and the V segment lost 4 bases, leaving 5 bases of the junction unmatched.

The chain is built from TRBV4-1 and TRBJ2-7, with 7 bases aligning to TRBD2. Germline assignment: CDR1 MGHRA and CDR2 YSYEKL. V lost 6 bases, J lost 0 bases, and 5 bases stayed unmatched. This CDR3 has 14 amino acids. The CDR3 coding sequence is TGCGCCAGCAGGCCCGGGACTACCTCCTACGAGCAGTACTTC. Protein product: CASRPGTTSYEQYF.

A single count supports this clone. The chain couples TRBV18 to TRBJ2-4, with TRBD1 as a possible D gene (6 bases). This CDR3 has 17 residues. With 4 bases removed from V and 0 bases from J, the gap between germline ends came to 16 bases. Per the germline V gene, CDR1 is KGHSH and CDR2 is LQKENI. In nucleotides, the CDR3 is TGTGCCAGCTCACGGGGTTCCGGACAGCTAGCCAAAAACATTCAGTACTTC. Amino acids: CASSRGSGQLAKNIQYF.

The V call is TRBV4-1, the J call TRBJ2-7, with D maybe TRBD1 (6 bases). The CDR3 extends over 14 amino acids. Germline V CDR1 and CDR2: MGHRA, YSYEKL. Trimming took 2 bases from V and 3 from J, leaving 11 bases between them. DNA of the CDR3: TGCGCCAGCAGCCAACCAGGACAGATCTACGAGCAGTACTTC. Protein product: CASSQPGQIYEQYF.

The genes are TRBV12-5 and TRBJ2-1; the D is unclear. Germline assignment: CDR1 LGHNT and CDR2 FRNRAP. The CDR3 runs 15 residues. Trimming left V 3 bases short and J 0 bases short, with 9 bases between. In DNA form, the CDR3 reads TGTGCTAGTGGTTTCAGCGAACGCTCCTACAATGAGCAGTTCTTC. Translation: CASGFSERSYNEQFF.

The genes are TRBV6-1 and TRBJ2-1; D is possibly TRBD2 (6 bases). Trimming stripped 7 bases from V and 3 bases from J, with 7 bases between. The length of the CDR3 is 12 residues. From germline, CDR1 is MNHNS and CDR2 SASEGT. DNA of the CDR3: TGTGCCAGCATGGGGGGCTACAATGAGCAGTTCTTC. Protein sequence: CASMGGYNEQFF.

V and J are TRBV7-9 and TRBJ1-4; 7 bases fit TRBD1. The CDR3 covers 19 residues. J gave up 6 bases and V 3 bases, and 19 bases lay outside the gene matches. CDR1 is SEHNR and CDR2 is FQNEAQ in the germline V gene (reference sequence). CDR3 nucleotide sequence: TGTGCCAGCAGCTTTGTGGGGCAGGGGGTCCGTCCGGGGTATGAAAAACTGTTTTTT. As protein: CASSFVGQGVRPGYEKLFF.

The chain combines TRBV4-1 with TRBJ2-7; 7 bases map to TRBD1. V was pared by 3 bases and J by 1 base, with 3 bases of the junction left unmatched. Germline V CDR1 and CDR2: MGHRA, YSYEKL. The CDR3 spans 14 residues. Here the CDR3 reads CASSHEDRSYEQYF. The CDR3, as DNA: TGCGCCAGCAGCCACGAGGACAGGTCCTACGAGCAGTACTTC.

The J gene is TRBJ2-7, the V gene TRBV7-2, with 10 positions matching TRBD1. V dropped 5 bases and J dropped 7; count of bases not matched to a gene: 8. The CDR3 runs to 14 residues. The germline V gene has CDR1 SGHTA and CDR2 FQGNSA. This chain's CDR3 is CASSPRQGAREQYF. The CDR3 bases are TGTGCCAGCAGCCCAAGACAGGGGGCGCGGGAGCAGTACTTC.

The CDR3 reads CASSPGLAEPTQYF. The CDR3 nucleotides read TGTGCCAGCAGCCCGGGACTAGCGGAACCTACGCAGTATTTT. This chain links TRBV9 with TRBJ2-3; TRBD2 aligns across 11 bases. Germline V lookup: CDR1 SGDLS, CDR2 YYNGEE. Trimming removed 4 bases from V and 8 bases from J; junction bases left unmatched: 6. The CDR3 contains 14 residues.

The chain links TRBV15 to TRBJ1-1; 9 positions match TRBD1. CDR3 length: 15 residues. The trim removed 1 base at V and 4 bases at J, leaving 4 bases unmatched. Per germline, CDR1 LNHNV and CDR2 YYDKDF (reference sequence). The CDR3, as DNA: TGTGCCACCAGCAGAGGGGGGACAGGGACCACTGAAGCTTTCTTT. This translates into CATSRGGTGTTEAFF. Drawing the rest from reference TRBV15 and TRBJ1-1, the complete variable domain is DAMVIQNPRYQVTQFGKPVTLSCSQTLNHNVMYWYQQKSSQAPKLLFHYYDKDFNNEADTPDNFQSRRPNTSFCFLDIRSPGLGDTAMYLCATSRGGTGTTEAFFGQGTRLTVV.

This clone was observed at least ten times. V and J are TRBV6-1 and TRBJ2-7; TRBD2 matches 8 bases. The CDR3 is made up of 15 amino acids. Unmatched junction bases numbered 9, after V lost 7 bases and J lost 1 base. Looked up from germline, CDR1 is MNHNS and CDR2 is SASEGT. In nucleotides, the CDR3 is TGTGCCAGCAACAAAAAAACTAGCGGATCCTACGAGCAGTACTTC. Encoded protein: CASNKKTSGSYEQYF.

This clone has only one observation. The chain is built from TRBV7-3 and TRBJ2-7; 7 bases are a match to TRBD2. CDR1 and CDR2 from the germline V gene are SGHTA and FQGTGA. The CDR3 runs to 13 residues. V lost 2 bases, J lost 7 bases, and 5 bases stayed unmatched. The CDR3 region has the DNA TGTGCCAGCAGCTTAGCGGGGGTAGGGGAGCAGTACTTC. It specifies CASSLAGVGEQYF. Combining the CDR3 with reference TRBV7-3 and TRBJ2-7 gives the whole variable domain GAGVSQTPSNKVTEKGKYVELRCDPISGHTALYWYRQSLGQGPEFLIYFQGTGAADDSGLPNDRFFAVRPEGSVSTLKIQRTERGDSAVYLCASSLAGVGEQYFGPGTRLTVT.

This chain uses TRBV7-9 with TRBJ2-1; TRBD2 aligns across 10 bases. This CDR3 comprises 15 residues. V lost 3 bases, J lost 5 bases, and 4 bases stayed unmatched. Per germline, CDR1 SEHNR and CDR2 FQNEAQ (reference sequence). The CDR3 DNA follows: TGTGCCAGCAGCTTGGAACTAGCGGGAAACAATGAGCAGTTCTTC. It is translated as CASSLELAGNNEQFF.

CDR3 sequence reads: CASSLGAAGDTQYF. The CDR3 DNA reads as TGCGCCAGCAGCTTGGGGGCCGCGGGGGATACGCAGTATTTT. The rearrangement uses TRBV5-1 and TRBJ2-3; TRBD2 might be the D (6 bases). Trimming cost V 0 bases and J 6 bases, with 11 bases left between them. The germline gives CDR1 SGHRS, CDR2 YFSETQ. CDR3 length: 14 amino acids.

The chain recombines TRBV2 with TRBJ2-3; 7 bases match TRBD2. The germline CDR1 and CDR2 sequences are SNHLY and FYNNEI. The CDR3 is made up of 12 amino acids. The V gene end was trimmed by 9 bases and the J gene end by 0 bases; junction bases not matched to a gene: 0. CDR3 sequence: CASSGSTDTQYF. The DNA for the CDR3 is TGTGCCAGTAGCGGGAGCACAGATACGCAGTATTTT. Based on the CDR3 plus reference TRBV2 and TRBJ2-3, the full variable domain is EPEVTQTPSHQVTQMGQEVILRCVPISNHLYFYWYRQILGQKVEFLVSFYNNEISEKSEIFDDQFSVERPDGSNFTLKIRSTKLEDSAMYFCASSGSTDTQYFGPGTRLTVL.

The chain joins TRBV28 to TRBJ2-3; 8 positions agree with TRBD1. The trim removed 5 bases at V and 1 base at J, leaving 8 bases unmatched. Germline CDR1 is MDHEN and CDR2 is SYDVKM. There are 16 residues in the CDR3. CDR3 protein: CASSGEEDRGTDTQYF. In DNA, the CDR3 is TGTGCCAGCAGTGGGGAGGAGGACAGGGGCACAGATACGCAGTATTTT.

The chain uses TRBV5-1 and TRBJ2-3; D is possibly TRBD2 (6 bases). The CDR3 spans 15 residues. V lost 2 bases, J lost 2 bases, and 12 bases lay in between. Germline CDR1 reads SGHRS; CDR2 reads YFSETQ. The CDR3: CASSFASADTDTQYF. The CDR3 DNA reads TGCGCCAGCAGCTTTGCTAGCGCAGACACAGATACGCAGTATTTT. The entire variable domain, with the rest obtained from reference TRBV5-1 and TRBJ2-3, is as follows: KAGVTQTPRYLIKTRGQQVTLSCSPISGHRSVSWYQQTPGQGLQFLFEYFSETQRNKGNFPGRFSGRQFSNSRSEMNVSTLELGDSALYLCASSFASADTDTQYFGPGTRLTVL.